One sample yielded the 23 T cell receptor beta chains listed below, sequenced in a study of blood T cell repertoires in COVID-19. Measured with immunoSEQ multiplex PCR; TCRdb has only the in-frame clones, and not every one. The sample holds approximately 90,000 clones, around 86% seen once. Sequenced input: peripheral blood. Receptors were obtained from a man in his fifties or sixties with acute or convalescent COVID-19.

The genes are TRBV20-1 and TRBJ2-5, with TRBD2 matching 7 bases. CDR3 size: 16 residues. Germline CDR1 DFQATT, CDR2 SNEGSKA (reference sequence). V lost 3 bases and J lost 2; bases outside the gene matches: 12. The CDR3 spells CSASTLQASGQETQYF. The CDR3 coding sequence is TGCAGTGCTAGTACTTTGCAGGCTAGCGGACAAGAGACCCAGTACTTC.

V gene TRBV4-2 combines with J gene TRBJ2-3, with TRBD2 matching 8 bases. In germline, CDR1 is LGHNA, CDR2 YNFKEQ. V dropped 4 bases and J dropped 6; count of bases not matched to a gene: 12. The CDR3 runs to 16 residues. CDR3 in amino acids: CASSPLAGPRRDTQYF. CDR3 DNA: TGTGCCAGCAGCCCCTTAGCGGGGCCCCGCAGGGATACGCAGTATTTT.

The rearrangement joins TRBV2 to TRBJ2-5, with D maybe TRBD1 (6 bases). Per the germline V gene, CDR1 is SNHLY and CDR2 is FYNNEI. The CDR3 is 12 amino acids. Trimming took 7 bases from V and 4 from J, leaving 10 bases between them. The CDR3 DNA is TGTGCCAGCAAGACAGGCGGAGAGACCCAGTACTTC. It translates to CASKTGGETQYF.

The V call is TRBV30, the J call TRBJ1-5, with D perhaps matching TRBD1 (5 bases). The CDR3 length is 15 residues. Between the trimmed V and J ends, which lost 2 bases and 2 bases, there was a span of 13 bases. CDR1 is GTSNPN, CDR2 SVGIG, per germline (reference sequence). The CDR3 region is CAWSLSGDGNQPQHF. The CDR3 DNA reads TGTGCCTGGAGTCTATCGGGGGATGGCAATCAGCCCCAGCATTTT.

DNA for the CDR3: TGTGCCAGCAGCTTAGCCAGGGGGCGAGTCGATGAGCAGTTCTTC. This encodes CASSLARGRVDEQFF. The V and J genes are TRBV7-2 and TRBJ2-1, with 8 bases matching TRBD1. This CDR3 comprises 15 residues. Losses at the gene ends were 0 bases for V and 8 bases for J; bases not matched to a gene: 6. Germline values: CDR1 SGHTA, CDR2 FQGNSA. The whole variable domain, remainder taken from reference TRBV7-2 and TRBJ2-1, is GAGVSQSPSNKVTEKGKDVELRCDPISGHTALYWYRQSLGQGLEFLIYFQGNSAPDKSGLPSDRFSAERTGGSVSTLTIQRTQQEDSAVYLCASSLARGRVDEQFFGPGTRLTVL.

The genes are TRBV30 and TRBJ1-5; no clear D. The CDR3 spans 14 residues. The V end was cut by 5 bases, the J end by 0 bases, with 11 bases between. Germline CDR1 and CDR2: GTSNPN and SVGIG (reference sequence). Here the CDR3 DNA reads TGTGCCTGGTCGGGTGCCGTTAGCAATCAGCCCCAGCATTTT. It codes for CAWSGAVSNQPQHF.

The V and J genes are TRBV5-5 and TRBJ2-3; 14 bases map to TRBD2. This CDR3 has 16 residues. V dropped 4 bases and J dropped 4; count of bases not matched to a gene: 5. Germline V gene data show CDR1 as SGHKS and CDR2 as YYEKEE (reference sequence). CDR3 in DNA: TGTGCCAGCAGCCTGACTAGCGGGAGGGTTGCAGATACGCAGTATTTT. This sequence encodes CASSLTSGRVADTQYF.

The rearrangement links TRBV19 to TRBJ1-1, with a tentative D call TRBD1 (5 bases). The germline V and J ends were trimmed by 6 bases and 6 bases, with 20 bases remaining between them. In germline, CDR1 is LNHDA, CDR2 SQIVND (reference sequence). The CDR3 sequence is 15 residues long. CDR3 DNA: TGTGCCAGTAGAGAGAGGGACGGGGGAAGGGCTGAAGCTTTCTTT. Residues: CASRERDGGRAEAFF. Combining the CDR3 with reference TRBV19 and TRBJ1-1 gives the whole variable domain DGGITQSPKYLFRKEGQNVTLSCEQNLNHDAMYWYRQDPGQGLRLIYYSQIVNDFQKGDIAEGYSVSREKKESFPLTVTSAQKNPTAFYLCASRERDGGRAEAFFGQGTRLTVV.

This clone was found once. The genes are TRBV7-9 and TRBJ1-4, with 7 bases matching TRBD1. Germline V gene sequence: CDR1 SEHNR, CDR2 FQNEAQ (reference sequence). The CDR3 is 15 amino acids. V gave up 5 bases and J gave up 6 bases; unmatched junction bases: 9. CDR3 nucleotides: TGTGCCAGCAGCGCGCACAGGGGAGGCGATGAAAAACTGTTTTTT. Protein: CASSAHRGGDEKLFF.

The chain has TRBV5-1 and TRBJ2-2, with 7 bases lining up with TRBD2. The CDR3 extends over 15 amino acids. V lost 4 bases to trimming and J lost 2 bases; unmatched junction nucleotides: 5. Germline V gene data show CDR1 as SGHRS and CDR2 as YFSETQ. The CDR3 nucleotides are TGCGCCAGCAGCCGAAGCGGGACCAACACCGGGGAGCTGTTTTTT. Its translation is CASSRSGTNTGELFF.

J is TRBJ2-2 and V is TRBV5-8, with 9 nucleotides matching TRBD1. V dropped 0 bases and J dropped 6; count of bases not matched to a gene: 3. Germline values: CDR1 SGHTS, CDR2 YDEGEE. There are 15 residues in the CDR3. The CDR3 DNA follows: TGTGCCAGCAGCTTGGGACAGGGGGAGGCCGGGGAGCTGTTTTTT. Translated: CASSLGQGEAGELFF. Supplemented by reference TRBV5-8 and TRBJ2-2, the full variable domain reads EAGVTQSPTHLIKTRGQQATLRCSPISGHTSVYWYQQALGLGLQFLLWYDEGEERNRGNFPPRFSGRQFPNYSSELNVNALELEDSALYLCASSLGQGEAGELFFGEGSRLTVL.

The V gene is TRBV30, the J gene TRBJ2-2; maybe TRBD2 (6 bases). There are 14 residues in the CDR3. Per the germline V gene, CDR1 is GTSNPN and CDR2 is SVGIG (reference sequence). Deletions cut 4 bases from V and 6 bases from J, with 15 bases between. The CDR3 nucleotides read TGTGCCTGGAATGGAGGGATGGGCTCCGGGGAGCTGTTTTTT. Protein: CAWNGGMGSGELFF.

The chain employs TRBV6-1 and TRBJ1-4, with 10 bases matching TRBD1. J was trimmed by 6 bases and V by 3 bases; bases with no gene match: 4. The CDR3 length is 15 residues. Germline CDR1 reads MNHNS; CDR2 reads SASEGT. CDR3 nucleotides: TGTGCCAGCAGTGACGGACAGGGGGAGTATGAAAAACTGTTTTTT. Protein sequence: CASSDGQGEYEKLFF.

The gene calls are TRBV21-1 and TRBJ2-7; the tabulated D call, TRBD1, remains unverified against the DNA. TRBV21-1 is tagged as a pseudogene. The CDR3 contains 17 residues. The CDR3 bases are TGTGCCAGCAGCGGAGAATCCCGGGACAGGGTTGCCTACGAGCAGTACTTC. It codes for CASSGESRDRVAYEQYF.

This clone has only one observation. This chain joins TRBV15 and TRBJ2-5; D is unresolved. V was trimmed by 3 bases and J by 4 bases, leaving 9 bases between them. The germline gives CDR1 LNHNV, CDR2 YYDKDF (reference sequence). The CDR3 loop spans 13 amino acids. The CDR3 sequence: CATSSGLLETQYF. The CDR3 coding sequence is TGTGCCACCAGCAGTGGGCTATTAGAGACCCAGTACTTC. Full variable domain (rest looked up from reference TRBV15 and TRBJ2-5): DAMVIQNPRYQVTQFGKPVTLSCSQTLNHNVMYWYQQKSSQAPKLLFHYYDKDFNNEADTPDNFQSRRPNTSFCFLDIRSPGLGDTAMYLCATSSGLLETQYFGPGTRLLVL.

The chain joins TRBV5-1 to TRBJ1-1; D is uncertain. This CDR3 comprises 12 residues. Per germline, CDR1 SGHRS and CDR2 YFSETQ. V lost 2 bases, J lost 3 bases, and 5 bases lay in between. CDR3 nucleotide sequence: TGCGCCAGCAGCTTCGGGTACACTGAAGCTTTCTTT. Translation: CASSFGYTEAFF.

This chain uses TRBV4-1 with TRBJ2-1; TRBD2 aligns across 11 bases. With V trimmed by 4 bases and J by 5 bases, 7 bases remained unmatched. Germline assignment: CDR1 MGHRA and CDR2 YSYEKL. The CDR3 has 16 amino acids. DNA for the CDR3: TGCGCCAGCAGCCGCCGACTAGCGGGGCGAAACAATGAGCAGTTCTTC. It is translated as CASSRRLAGRNNEQFF.

There are a few counts of this clone. DNA for the CDR3: TGTGCCAGCAGCTTAGGACCCAGGGGAACTAATGAAAAACTGTTTTTT. Translation gives CASSLGPRGTNEKLFF. This chain uses TRBV7-2 with TRBJ1-4, with TRBD1 as a possible D gene (6 bases). Per germline, CDR1 SGHTA and CDR2 FQGNSA. Trimming pared 1 base from V and 1 base from J, leaving 10 bases between. This CDR3 is built from 16 residues.

This chain joins TRBV2 and TRBJ2-7, with 11 positions matching TRBD2. CDR3 length: 14 amino acids. Germline V lookup: CDR1 SNHLY, CDR2 FYNNEI. Trimming cost V 5 bases and J 7 bases; bases outside gene matches: 7. In DNA, the CDR3 is TGTGCCAGCAGTCAGACTAGCGGGACGGGGGAGCAGTACTTC. Encoded protein: CASSQTSGTGEQYF.

The chain is built from TRBV6-6 and TRBJ2-7, with D possibly being TRBD1 (6 bases). Deletions cut 5 bases from V and 0 bases from J, with 26 bases between. The CDR3 totals 19 residues. CDR1 is MNHNY, CDR2 SVGAGI, per germline (reference sequence). For the CDR3, the DNA is TGTGCCAGCAGTCCACCGGCTAGGGACACCTTAAGGGCCTCCTACGAGCAGTACTTC. Its translation is CASSPPARDTLRASYEQYF.

The V gene is TRBV18, the J gene TRBJ1-1; weak D call: TRBD1 (5 bases). Trimming took off 1 base at V and 2 bases at J, with 14 bases between the two ends. The length of the CDR3 is 16 residues. From germline, CDR1 is KGHSH and CDR2 LQKENI. CDR3 protein: CASSPRTGGENTEAFF. The CDR3 nucleotides read TGTGCCAGCTCACCACGGACGGGGGGGGAAAACACTGAAGCTTTCTTT.

The chain joins TRBV6-2 or TRBV6-3 to TRBJ1-1; D is possibly TRBD1 (6 bases). There are 14 residues in the CDR3. Germline values: CDR1 MNHEY, CDR2 SVGEGT. V was trimmed by 5 bases and J by 4 bases, leaving 14 bases between them. The CDR3 bases are TGTGCCAGCAGTGACCGGGGGGCGAGCACTGAAGCTTTCTTT. Translating it yields CASSDRGASTEAFF.

In this sample, this clone turned up once. This rearrangement joins TRBV4-2 to TRBJ1-1; possible D gene TRBD1, 5 bases. In germline, CDR1 is LGHNA, CDR2 YNFKEQ. The CDR3 is 15 residues long. The V and J ends lost 4 bases and 4 bases respectively, with 16 bases between them. CDR3 residues: CASSRGERSRTEAFF. Written as DNA, the CDR3 is TGTGCCAGCAGCCGGGGGGAGAGGTCCCGCACTGAAGCTTTCTTT.